This TCR beta chain was documented in a study of shared clonotypes between healthy human individuals. Germline V gene sequence: CDR1 SGHDT, CDR2 YYEEEE. This CDR3 comprises 15 residues. J gave up 2 bases and V 4 bases, and 4 bases lay outside the gene matches. The authors distributed each subset's genomic DNA evenly over several immunoSEQ plates. Only in-frame clones appear in the TCRdb table, and some are missing; sequencing was by immunoSEQ multiplex PCR. In the table there are 2.5 million or so clones, around nine tenths of which are singletons. The sequenced material came from naive CD4+ T cells sorted from blood. Subset meaning: CD45RA+ positively selected. The chain is built from TRBV5-6 and TRBJ2-5; the match to TRBD2 covers 11 bases. This TCR was sampled from a man aged 18 to 30 in good health. The CDR3 DNA is TGTGCCAGCAGCCCCGGGACTAGCGGTCAAGAGACCCAGTACTTC. Translation: CASSPGTSGQETQYF.